This section outlines one TCR beta chain sequence together with its context. This CDR3 is built from 13 residues. Trimming removed 2 bases at V and 5 bases at J, with 10 bases between. CDR1 is MDHEN, CDR2 SYDVKM, per germline. The data were obtained in a study of cytomegalovirus exposure and HLA in healthy donors. Study at large: Of all 400 or so donors who were genotyped, roughly 85% belonged to the Caucasian-associated ancestry cluster.

PCR amplification relied on 60 Vbeta primers (plus 13 Jbeta primers). The protocol was immunoSEQ multiplex PCR, while the TCRdb copy is restricted to in-frame clones and leaves out a portion. The sample has tens of thousands of clones, around 80% seen once. Sequenced: PBMCs. The chain recombines TRBV28 with TRBJ2-7, with a tentative D call TRBD1 (5 bases). This TCR came from a male donor in good health and CMV-seropositive. CDR3 sequence: CASSLVQVHEQYF. CDR3 nucleotide sequence: TGTGCCAGCAGTTTAGTACAGGTCCACGAGCAGTACTTC.